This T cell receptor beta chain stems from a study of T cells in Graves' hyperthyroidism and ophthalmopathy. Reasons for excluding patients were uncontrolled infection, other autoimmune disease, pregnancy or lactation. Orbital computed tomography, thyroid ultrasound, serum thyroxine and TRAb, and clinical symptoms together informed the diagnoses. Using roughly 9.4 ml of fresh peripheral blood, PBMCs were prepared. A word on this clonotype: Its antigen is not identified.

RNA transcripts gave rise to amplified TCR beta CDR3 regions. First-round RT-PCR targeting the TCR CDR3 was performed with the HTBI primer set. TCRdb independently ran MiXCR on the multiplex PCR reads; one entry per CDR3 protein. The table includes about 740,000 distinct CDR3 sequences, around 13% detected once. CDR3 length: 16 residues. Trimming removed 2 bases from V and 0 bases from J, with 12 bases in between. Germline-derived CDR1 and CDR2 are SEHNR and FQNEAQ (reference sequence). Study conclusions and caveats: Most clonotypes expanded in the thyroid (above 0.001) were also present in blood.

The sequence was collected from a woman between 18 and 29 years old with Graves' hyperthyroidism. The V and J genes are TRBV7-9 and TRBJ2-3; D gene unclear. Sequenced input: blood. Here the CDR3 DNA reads TGTGCCAGCAGCTTAAAAGTGGGCCCTAGCACAGATACGCAGTATTTT. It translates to CASSLKVGPSTDTQYF.